A single sample gave rise to the 22 T cell receptor beta chains below, sequenced in a study of blood T cell repertoires in COVID-19. The repertoire was sequenced with immunoSEQ multiplex PCR; TCRdb's copy has only in-frame clones and lacks some. Of tens of thousands of clones listed, about 90% are singletons. The specimen was peripheral blood. These receptors originate from a human donor in a cohort sampled during active COVID-19.

By frequency in the sample, this clone is medium-sized (0.01 to 0.1%). The CDR3 loop reads CASSQGRGQGLYEQYF. As DNA, the CDR3 is TGCGCCAGCAGCCAAGGAAGGGGACAGGGGCTCTACGAGCAGTACTTC. The chain employs TRBV4-1 and TRBJ2-7, with 10 bases that match TRBD1. This CDR3 spans 16 amino acids. Germline CDR1 is MGHRA and CDR2 is YSYEKL. Trimming took 1 base from V and 3 from J; bases not matched to a gene: 6.

The V gene is TRBV5-6, the J gene TRBJ2-3; 8 bases are a match to TRBD1. Germline V gene lookup returns CDR1 SGHDT and CDR2 YYEEEE. With 4 bases clipped from V and 0 bases from J, the junction kept 1 base outside the gene matches. This CDR3 is built from 14 residues. CDR3 nucleotide sequence: TGTGCCAGCAGCCGACAGGGGAGCACAGATACGCAGTATTTT. This translates into CASSRQGSTDTQYF.

Comment on this clone: Other nucleotide sequences from this sample produce the same CDR3. V usage is TRBV27 and J usage is TRBJ1-5; 7 positions agree with TRBD1. Germline CDR1 is MNHEY and CDR2 is SMNVEV (reference sequence). V gave up 5 bases and J gave up 1 base; unmatched junction bases: 2. CDR3 length: 14 residues. For the CDR3, the DNA is TGTGCCAGCAGTCGACAGGGAAGCAATCAGCCCCAGCATTTT. This encodes CASSRQGSNQPQHF.

The sample holds one count of this clone. The chain carries TRBV7-2 and TRBJ2-5; D is unclear. V lost 1 base and J 5 bases, leaving 8 bases between the germline ends. Germline CDR1 is SGHTA and CDR2 is FQGNSA. The CDR3 totals 13 residues. The CDR3 reads CASSLGLRETQYF. DNA of the CDR3: TGTGCCAGCAGCTTAGGACTGAGGGAGACCCAGTACTTC.

This chain links TRBV5-1 with TRBJ1-4; 9 nucleotides align to TRBD1. The CDR3 spans 15 residues. Germline CDR1 and CDR2: SGHRS and YFSETQ. J was trimmed by 5 bases and V by 0 bases; bases with no gene match: 2. For the CDR3, the DNA is TGCGCCAGCAGCTTGGAGGGGACAGGGAATGAAAAACTGTTTTTT. Residues: CASSLEGTGNEKLFF.

This rearrangement joins TRBV10-3 to TRBJ2-5, with 8 bases lining up with TRBD1. The CDR3 has 12 amino acids. With 10 bases clipped from V and 3 bases from J, the junction kept 4 bases outside the gene matches. Germline CDR1 and CDR2: ENHRY and SYGVKD. DNA of the CDR3: TGTGCCACCGGGACAGGAGAAGAGACCCAGTACTTC. This gives the protein CATGTGEETQYF.

The CDR3 DNA sequence: TGTGCCAGCAGCTTACCAGGGCCAAATACGCAGTATTTT. It codes for CASSLPGPNTQYF. The chain recombines TRBV7-2 with TRBJ2-3; D is perhaps TRBD1 (5 bases). Germline-derived CDR1 and CDR2 are SGHTA and FQGNSA. With 2 bases removed from V and 7 bases from J, the gap between germline ends came to 10 bases. This CDR3 has 13 amino acids.

There are a few counts of this clone. This chain uses TRBV7-2 with TRBJ2-1, with 10 bases fitting TRBD1. The length of the CDR3 is 13 residues. V lost 5 bases and J lost 8; bases outside the gene matches: 3. Germline loops: CDR1 SGHTA, CDR2 FQGNSA. CDR3 DNA sequence: TGTGCCAGCAGCACCGGGACAGGGGATGAGCAGTTCTTC. Its protein is CASSTGTGDEQFF.

The chain carries TRBV12-3 or TRBV12-4 and TRBJ2-7; TRBD2 is a possible D gene (6 bases). The CDR3 covers 13 residues. The ends were cut back, 9 bases at V and 5 bases at J, with 17 bases in the middle. The CDR3 loop is CASLGGSRHEQYF. The CDR3 region has the DNA TGTGCCAGTCTAGGAGGGTCTAGGCACGAGCAGTACTTC.

For the CDR3, the DNA is TGTGCCAGCAGCTTCGGGCGGGGAGGAAACACCGGGGAGCTGTTTTTT. This gives the protein CASSFGRGGNTGELFF. The J gene is TRBJ2-2, the V gene TRBV9; D possibly corresponds to TRBD2 (6 bases). CDR3 length equals 16 residues. Germline-derived CDR1 and CDR2 are SGDLS and YYNGEE. With 4 bases removed from V and 2 bases from J, the gap between germline ends came to 15 bases.

The chain links TRBV10-3 to TRBJ1-3, with D possibly TRBD1 on 5 matching bases. V was trimmed by 6 bases and J by 4 bases, leaving 16 bases between them. Germline-derived CDR1 and CDR2 are ENHRY and SYGVKD. The CDR3 is 15 residues long. Here the CDR3 reads CAIRGVAGRGNTIYF. CDR3 DNA sequence: TGTGCCATCAGGGGAGTTGCGGGACGCGGAAACACCATATATTTT.

The chain joins TRBV18 to TRBJ2-7, with 10 bases aligning to TRBD2. CDR1 KGHSH and CDR2 LQKENI come from the germline V gene. This CDR3 comprises 15 residues. J lost 0 bases, V lost 6 bases, and 5 bases had no gene match. CDR3 protein: CASSRTSGSSYEQYF. The CDR3 DNA is TGTGCCAGCTCCCGGACTAGCGGCAGCTCCTACGAGCAGTACTTC.

The J gene is TRBJ1-5, the V gene TRBV3-1 (or the pseudogene TRBV3-2); TRBD1 agrees at 8 bases. This CDR3 has 16 amino acids. The germline V gene encodes CDR1 LGHDT and CDR2 YNNKEL (reference sequence). V lost 3 bases, J lost 6 bases, and 10 bases stayed unmatched. The CDR3 loop is CASSQGTGGTGQPQHF. DNA of the CDR3: TGTGCCAGCAGCCAGGGAACAGGGGGAACCGGTCAGCCCCAGCATTTT.

The rearrangement joins TRBV7-2 to TRBJ1-5, with D uncertain. Germline values: CDR1 SGHTA, CDR2 FQGNSA. This CDR3 has 15 amino acids. V lost 4 bases and J 0 bases, leaving 10 bases between the germline ends. CDR3 sequence (DNA): TGTGCCAGCAGCTATACGGGTTATAGCAATCAGCCCCAGCATTTT. Translated, it gives CASSYTGYSNQPQHF.

Here the CDR3 reads CASSLHPLVVKTGELFF. The CDR3, as DNA: TGTGCCAGCAGTTTACATCCACTGGTCGTGAAGACCGGGGAGCTGTTTTTT. This sequence joins TRBV27 and TRBJ2-2; D gene ambiguous. The ends were cut back, 2 bases at V and 5 bases at J, with 18 bases in the middle. The germline V gene encodes CDR1 MNHEY and CDR2 SMNVEV (reference sequence). This CDR3 contains 17 residues.

The rearrangement uses TRBV6-5 and TRBJ2-3; 9 bases map to TRBD2. The CDR3 consists of 16 residues. Germline values: CDR1 MNHEY, CDR2 SVGAGI. Trimming took 0 bases from V and 5 from J; bases not matched to a gene: 6. DNA of the CDR3: TGTGCCAGCAGTTACTCTGCTAGCGGGGCAATAGATACGCAGTATTTT. Protein product: CASSYSASGAIDTQYF.

This rearrangement joins TRBV7-2 to TRBJ1-2, with 10 bases that match TRBD1. Germline assignment: CDR1 SGHTA and CDR2 FQGNSA. V gave up 5 bases and J gave up 4 bases; unmatched junction bases: 10. This CDR3 region has 16 residues. The CDR3 loop reads CASSSRQGASIYGYTF. The CDR3 DNA reads as TGTGCCAGCAGCAGCAGACAGGGGGCTAGTATCTATGGCTACACCTTC.

V usage is TRBV5-1 and J usage is TRBJ1-2; TRBD1 agrees at 8 bases. The V and J ends lost 3 bases and 4 bases, in that order; junction bases with no gene match: 11. Looked up from germline, CDR1 is SGHRS and CDR2 is YFSETQ. This CDR3 comprises 16 residues. The CDR3 loop is CASSSQTGDRFYGYTF. The CDR3 nucleotides read TGCGCCAGCAGCTCGCAAACGGGGGACAGGTTCTATGGCTACACCTTC. The whole variable domain, filled in from reference TRBV5-1 and TRBJ1-2, reads KAGVTQTPRYLIKTRGQQVTLSCSPISGHRSVSWYQQTPGQGLQFLFEYFSETQRNKGNFPGRFSGRQFSNSRSEMNVSTLELGDSALYLCASSSQTGDRFYGYTFGSGTRLTVV.

V and J are TRBV6-2 or TRBV6-3 and TRBJ2-1, with a tentative D call TRBD2 (5 bases). Trimming took off 2 bases at V and 6 bases at J, with 17 bases between the two ends. The CDR3 sequence is 16 residues long. The germline gives CDR1 MNHEY, CDR2 SVGEGT. The CDR3 DNA is TGTGCCAGCAGTTACCCGCCCCATGGCGGACTCAATGAGCAGTTCTTC. This encodes CASSYPPHGGLNEQFF.

This chain links TRBV4-1 with TRBJ2-2; TRBD1 matches 11 bases. After removal of 4 bases from V and 6 bases from J, the junction contained 4 bases not matched to a gene. Germline V lookup: CDR1 MGHRA, CDR2 YSYEKL. This CDR3 comprises 15 residues. Here the CDR3 DNA reads TGCGCCAGCAGCCTAGAGGGACAGGGGGCCGGGGAGCTGTTTTTT. Amino acid sequence: CASSLEGQGAGELFF.

The chain combines TRBV19 with TRBJ1-2, with D possibly being TRBD1 (5 bases). Germline V gene sequence: CDR1 LNHDA, CDR2 SQIVND (reference sequence). The CDR3 length is 15 residues. Trimming left V 5 bases short and J 2 bases short, with 15 bases between. CDR3 residues: CASSPSTGQNYGYTF. The CDR3 DNA follows: TGTGCCAGTAGTCCCTCTACAGGACAAAACTATGGCTACACCTTC.

The chain combines TRBV5-6 with TRBJ1-5, with D perhaps TRBD1 (6 bases). The V gene's germline CDR1 is SGHDT and CDR2 YYEEEE. CDR3 length equals 16 residues. The V end lost 6 bases, the J end lost 2 bases, and 18 bases lay between the germline ends. This CDR3 reads CASTLFRGEGNQPQHF. CDR3 in DNA: TGTGCCAGCACATTATTCAGGGGAGAGGGCAATCAGCCCCAGCATTTT.